These T cell receptor beta chains were read from a single sample in a study of blood T cell repertoires in COVID-19. Using immunoSEQ multiplex PCR, the repertoire was profiled, and TCRdb retains in-frame clones only, with some absent. The table records some 250,000 clones, 70% to 90% of them present only once. Material: peripheral blood. These receptors all come from a woman aged 25 to 45 with acute or convalescent COVID-19. Each CDR3 is given with its conserved first and last residue. A D gene is named only where the DNA matches it firmly. Clone size is given for some rows only: seen once, a few or many times, or a class if the clone is expanded.

CDR3aa | CDR3nt | d_gene | j_gene | v_gene | abundance
CASSVASLDRAFGANVLTF | TGTGCCAGCAGCGTAGCATCTCTGGACAGGGCGTTTGGGGCCAACGTCCTGACTTTC | TRBD1 | TRBJ2-6 | TRBV9 | few
CASSYTPLGPSTDTQYF | TGTGCCAGCAGCTACACCCCCCTAGGTCCTAGCACAGATACGCAGTATTTT | NA | TRBJ2-3 | TRBV7-2 | NA
CASSLFSGSGGYEQYF | TGTGCCAGCAGCTTATTCTCAGGTAGCGGGGGCTACGAGCAGTACTTC | TRBD2 | TRBJ2-7 | TRBV7-6 | NA
CASSLGAPDRTSYTF | TGCGCCAGCAGCTTGGGAGCTCCAGACAGGACAAGCTACACCTTC | NA | TRBJ1-2 | TRBV5-1 | NA
CASSPRRGSSYNEQFF | TGTGCCAGCAGTCCCCGGAGAGGAAGCTCCTACAATGAGCAGTTCTTC | NA | TRBJ2-1 | TRBV27 | NA
CASSLEVGGSTEAFF | TGCGCCAGCAGCTTGGAAGTGGGGGGATCCACTGAAGCTTTCTTT | NA | TRBJ1-1 | TRBV5-1 | NA
CASSLTGGGGQPQHF | TGTGCCAGCAGCCTCACGGGGGGGGGCGGTCAGCCCCAGCATTTT | NA | TRBJ1-5 | TRBV9 | NA
CASSADSLFTEAFF | TGTGCCAGCAGCGCAGACAGTTTGTTCACTGAAGCTTTCTTT | NA | TRBJ1-1 | TRBV2 | NA
CASSRPGRYEQYF | TGCGCCAGCAGCCGGCCTGGCCGCTACGAGCAGTACTTC | NA | TRBJ2-7 | TRBV4-1 | NA
CASSPFQGKSSYNSPLHF | TGCGCCAGCAGCCCGTTTCAGGGTAAGTCGTCCTATAATTCACCCCTCCACTTT | NA | TRBJ1-6 | TRBV5-1 | NA
CASSLGRGGYNEQFF | TGTGCCAGCAGCTTGGGAAGGGGAGGGTACAATGAGCAGTTCTTC | TRBD2 | TRBJ2-1 | TRBV5-4 | NA
CAISEGSGYSYNEQFF | TGTGCCATCAGTGAAGGTAGCGGGTACTCCTACAATGAGCAGTTCTTC | TRBD2 | TRBJ2-1 | TRBV10-3 | NA
CASSLGFGTSGSFSYEQYF | TGTGCCAGCAGCTTAGGATTTGGGACTAGCGGGAGTTTCTCCTACGAGCAGTACTTC | TRBD2 | TRBJ2-7 | TRBV7-2 | NA
CASRTGTGRSGANVLTF | TGTGCCAGCAGGACCGGGACAGGGCGCTCTGGGGCCAACGTCCTGACTTTC | TRBD1 | TRBJ2-6 | TRBV27 | NA
CASTSDRAPEAFF | TGTGCCAGCACCTCGGACAGGGCGCCTGAAGCTTTCTTT | TRBD1 | TRBJ1-1 | TRBV5-6 | few
CASSFGNSNQPQHF | TGTGCCAGCAGTTTCGGGAATAGCAATCAGCCCCAGCATTTT | NA | TRBJ1-5 | TRBV6-2/TRBV6-3 | NA
CAISETFRGDRDVYGYTF | TGTGCCATCAGTGAGACCTTCCGGGGGGACAGGGATGTTTACGGCTACACCTTC | TRBD1 | TRBJ1-2 | TRBV10-3 | NA
CASSFGGTEAFF | TGCGCCAGCAGCTTCGGGGGGACTGAAGCTTTCTTT | NA | TRBJ1-1 | TRBV5-1 | NA
CASRTPGQHTEAFF | TGTGCCAGCAGAACCCCGGGACAGCACACTGAAGCTTTCTTT | TRBD1 | TRBJ1-1 | TRBV7-9 | few
CASSMVAGDYPTDTQYF | TGTGCCAGTAGTATGGTTGCGGGAGACTACCCCACAGATACGCAGTATTTT | TRBD2 | TRBJ2-3 | TRBV19 | once
CASSVGTGDNSPLHF | TGTGCCAGCAGCGTAGGAACAGGTGATAATTCACCCCTCCACTTT | NA | TRBJ1-6 | TRBV9 | NA
CASSSIGGISYEQYF | TGTGCCAGCAGTTCGATCGGGGGAATTTCCTACGAGCAGTACTTC | NA | TRBJ2-7 | TRBV6-5 | NA
CASSPLTENTEAFF | TGTGCCAGCTCACCACTTACAGAGAACACTGAAGCTTTCTTT | NA | TRBJ1-1 | TRBV18 | NA
CASSPPGQGTGNTIYF | TGTGCCAGCAGTCCACCGGGACAGGGAACCGGAAACACCATATATTTT | TRBD1 | TRBJ1-3 | TRBV28 | NA
CASTRRLAGTTDTQYF | TGTGCCAGCACCCGCCGTCTAGCGGGTACCACAGATACGCAGTATTTT | TRBD2 | TRBJ2-3 | TRBV2 | NA
CASSLGENTEAFF | TGTGCCAGCAGCCTCGGGGAGAACACTGAAGCTTTCTTT | NA | TRBJ1-1 | TRBV6-4 | once
CASSVVGSGITSYNEQFF | TGTGCCAGCAGCGTAGTAGGTAGCGGGATAACATCCTACAATGAGCAGTTCTTC | TRBD2 | TRBJ2-1 | TRBV9 | NA
CVVPGLVRTDTQYF | TGTGTCGTTCCGGGACTAGTCCGCACAGATACGCAGTATTTT | TRBD2 | TRBJ2-3 | TRBV6-5 | NA
CAWSVQFQGQEKLFF | TGTGCCTGGAGTGTGCAATTCCAGGGCCAGGAAAAACTGTTTTTT | NA | TRBJ1-4 | TRBV30 | NA
CASSFQGIQPQHF | TGTGCCAGCAGCTTTCAGGGTATCCAGCCCCAGCATTTT | NA | TRBJ1-5 | TRBV5-6 | NA
CASSIGGHQETQYF | TGTGCCAGTAGTATCGGCGGCCACCAAGAGACCCAGTACTTC | NA | TRBJ2-5 | TRBV19 | NA
CASSPPGQGAYGYTF | TGCGCCAGCAGCCCCCCGGGACAAGGAGCCTATGGCTACACCTTC | NA | TRBJ1-2 | TRBV4-1 | NA
CASSPRTSGETQYF | TGTGCCAGCAGTCCTAGGACTAGCGGAGAGACCCAGTACTTC | TRBD2 | TRBJ2-5 | TRBV27 | few
CASSTGDRRDEKLFF | TGTGCCAGCAGCACCGGGGACAGACGGGATGAAAAACTGTTTTTT | TRBD1 | TRBJ1-4 | TRBV9 | few
CASSLDTANTEAFF | TGTGCCAGCAGCTTAGATACAGCGAACACTGAAGCTTTCTTT | NA | TRBJ1-1 | TRBV7-9 | NA
CATSDRPILAGVGDTQYF | TGTGCCACCAGTGACCGCCCGATCTTAGCGGGAGTGGGAGATACGCAGTATTTT | TRBD2 | TRBJ2-3 | TRBV24-1 | NA
CAISEQERQGNEQFF | TGTGCCATCAGTGAACAAGAGCGACAGGGCAATGAGCAGTTCTTC | TRBD1 | TRBJ2-1 | TRBV10-3 | NA
CASRTGRTEAFF | TGTGCCAGTAGGACAGGGAGAACTGAAGCTTTCTTT | TRBD1 | TRBJ1-1 | TRBV19 | NA
CASGASGRSYNEQFF | TGCGCCAGCGGGGCTAGCGGGAGGTCGTACAATGAGCAGTTCTTC | TRBD2 | TRBJ2-1 | TRBV10-2 | NA
CASSTRTSGTQADTQYF | TGTGCCAGTAGTACCCGGACTAGCGGGACCCAGGCAGATACGCAGTATTTT | TRBD2 | TRBJ2-3 | TRBV19 | NA
CAWAGNGNQPQHF | TGTGCCTGGGCAGGGAATGGCAATCAGCCCCAGCATTTT | NA | TRBJ1-5 | TRBV30 | NA
CASSPYVVSSYNEQFF | TGTGCCAGCAGCCCCTACGTGGTTAGCTCCTACAATGAGCAGTTCTTC | NA | TRBJ2-1 | TRBV5-6 | NA
CASPVGGGTDTQYF | TGTGCCAGCCCGGTGGGTGGAGGCACAGATACGCAGTATTTT | NA | TRBJ2-3 | TRBV2 | NA
CASRDTSGSTDTQYF | TGTGCCAGTAGGGATACTAGCGGGAGCACAGATACGCAGTATTTT | TRBD2 | TRBJ2-3 | TRBV19 | NA
CASSQTGSYNSPLHF | TGCGCCAGCAGCCAAACTGGCTCCTATAATTCACCCCTCCACTTT | NA | TRBJ1-6 | TRBV4-3 | few
CATSGDSYEQYF | TGTGCCACCAGTGGAGATTCCTACGAGCAGTACTTC | NA | TRBJ2-7 | TRBV24-1 | NA
CASSARTSGSYNEQFF | TGTGCCAGCAGCGCGCGGACTAGCGGGAGTTACAATGAGCAGTTCTTC | TRBD2 | TRBJ2-1 | TRBV13 | once
CASSQAQGTQYF | TGTGCCAGCAGCCAGGCCCAGGGGACCCAGTACTTC | NA | TRBJ2-5 | TRBV27 | NA